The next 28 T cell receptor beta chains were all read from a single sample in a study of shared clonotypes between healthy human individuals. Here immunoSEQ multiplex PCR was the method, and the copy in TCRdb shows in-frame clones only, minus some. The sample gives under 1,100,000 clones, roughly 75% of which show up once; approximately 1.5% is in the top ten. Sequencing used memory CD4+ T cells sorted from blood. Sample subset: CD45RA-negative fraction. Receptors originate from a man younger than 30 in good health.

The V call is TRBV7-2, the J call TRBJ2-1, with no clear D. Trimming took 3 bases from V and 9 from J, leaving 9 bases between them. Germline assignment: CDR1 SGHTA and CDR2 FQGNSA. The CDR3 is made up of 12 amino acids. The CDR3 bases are TGTGCCAGCAGCTTTCAAGGGATTGAGCAGTTCTTC. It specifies CASSFQGIEQFF.

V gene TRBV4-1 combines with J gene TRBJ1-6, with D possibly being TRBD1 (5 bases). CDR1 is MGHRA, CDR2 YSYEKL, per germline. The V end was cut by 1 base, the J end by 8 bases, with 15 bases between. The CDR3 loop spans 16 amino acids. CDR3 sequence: CASSQGGSQIYSPLHF. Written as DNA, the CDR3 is TGCGCCAGCAGCCAAGGGGGCAGTCAAATCTATTCACCCCTCCACTTT.

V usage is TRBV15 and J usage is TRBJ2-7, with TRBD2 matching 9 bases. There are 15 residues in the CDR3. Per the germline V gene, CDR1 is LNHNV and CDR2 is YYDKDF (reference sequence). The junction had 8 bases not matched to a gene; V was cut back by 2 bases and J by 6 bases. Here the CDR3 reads CATSRQREVAGEQYF. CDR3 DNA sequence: TGTGCCACCAGCAGACAGCGGGAGGTTGCGGGCGAGCAGTACTTC.

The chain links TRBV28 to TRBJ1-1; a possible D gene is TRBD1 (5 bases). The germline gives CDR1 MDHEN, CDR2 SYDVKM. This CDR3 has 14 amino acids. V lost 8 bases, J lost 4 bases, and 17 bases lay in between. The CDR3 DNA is TGTGCCAGCCTGAGGTGGGGGGGTCCCACTGAAGCTTTCTTT. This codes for CASLRWGGPTEAFF.

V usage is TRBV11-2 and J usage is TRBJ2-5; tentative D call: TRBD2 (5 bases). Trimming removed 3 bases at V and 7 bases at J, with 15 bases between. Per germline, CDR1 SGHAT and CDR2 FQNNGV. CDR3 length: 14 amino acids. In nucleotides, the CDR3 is TGTGCCAGCAGCTTCCTAAGCGGCGGCGGGACCCAGTACTTC. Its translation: CASSFLSGGGTQYF.

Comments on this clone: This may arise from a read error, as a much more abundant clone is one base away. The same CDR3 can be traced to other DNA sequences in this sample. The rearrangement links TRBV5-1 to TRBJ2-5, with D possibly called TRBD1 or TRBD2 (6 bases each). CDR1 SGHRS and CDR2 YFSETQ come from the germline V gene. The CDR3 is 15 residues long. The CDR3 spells CASSLESGGRETQYF. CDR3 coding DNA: TGCGCCAGTAGCTTGGAGTCCGGGGGCAGGGAGACCCAGTACTTC.

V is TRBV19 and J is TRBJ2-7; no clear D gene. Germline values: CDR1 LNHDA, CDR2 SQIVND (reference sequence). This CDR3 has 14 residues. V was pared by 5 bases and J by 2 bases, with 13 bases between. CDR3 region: CASSSLGQTYEQYF. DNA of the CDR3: TGTGCCAGTAGTTCCCTAGGGCAGACCTACGAGCAGTACTTC.

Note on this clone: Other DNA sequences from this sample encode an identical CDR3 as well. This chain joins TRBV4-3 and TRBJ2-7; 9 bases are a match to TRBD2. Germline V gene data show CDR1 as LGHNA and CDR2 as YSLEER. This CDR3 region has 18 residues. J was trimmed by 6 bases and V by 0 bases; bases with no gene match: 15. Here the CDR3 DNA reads TGCGCCAGCAGCCAAGAATCCATCCTAGCGGGATTTCGGGGCGAGCAGTACTTC. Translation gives CASSQESILAGFRGEQYF.

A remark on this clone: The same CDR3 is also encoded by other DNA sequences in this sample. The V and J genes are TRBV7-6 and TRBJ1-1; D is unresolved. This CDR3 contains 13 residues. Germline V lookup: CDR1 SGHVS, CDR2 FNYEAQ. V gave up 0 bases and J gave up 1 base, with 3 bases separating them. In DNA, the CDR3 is TGTGCCAGCAGCTTAGCTCGGAACACTGAAGCTTTCTTT. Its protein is CASSLARNTEAFF. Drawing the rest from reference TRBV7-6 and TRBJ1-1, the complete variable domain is GAGVSQSPRYKVTKRGQDVALRCDPISGHVSLYWYRQALGQGPEFLTYFNYEAQQDKSGLPNDRFSAERPEGSISTLTIQRTEQRDSAMYRCASSLARNTEAFFGQGTRLTVV.

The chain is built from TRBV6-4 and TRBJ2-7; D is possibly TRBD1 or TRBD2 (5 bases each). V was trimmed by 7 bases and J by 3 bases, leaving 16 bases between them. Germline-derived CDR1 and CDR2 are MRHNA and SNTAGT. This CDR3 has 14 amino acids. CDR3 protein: CASTPGPLNYEQYF. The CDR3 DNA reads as TGTGCCAGCACCCCGGGACCCCTAAACTACGAGCAGTACTTC.

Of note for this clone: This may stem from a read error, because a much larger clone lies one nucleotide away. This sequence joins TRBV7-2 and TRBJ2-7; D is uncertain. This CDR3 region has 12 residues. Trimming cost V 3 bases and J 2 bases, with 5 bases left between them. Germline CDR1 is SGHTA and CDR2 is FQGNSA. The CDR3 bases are TGTGCCAGCAGCTTTGGGGCCTACGAGCAGTACTTC. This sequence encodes CASSFGAYEQYF.

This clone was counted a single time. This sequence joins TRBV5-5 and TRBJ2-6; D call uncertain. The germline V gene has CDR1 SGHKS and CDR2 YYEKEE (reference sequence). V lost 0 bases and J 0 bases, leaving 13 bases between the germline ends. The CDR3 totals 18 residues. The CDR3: CASSLAGTSFSGANVLTF. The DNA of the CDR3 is TGTGCCAGCAGCTTGGCCGGAACTTCCTTCTCTGGGGCCAACGTCCTGACTTTC.

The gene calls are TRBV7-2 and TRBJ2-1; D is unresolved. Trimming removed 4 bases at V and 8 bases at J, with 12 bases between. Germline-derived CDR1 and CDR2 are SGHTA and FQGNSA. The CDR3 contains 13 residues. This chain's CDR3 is CASSSSGVYEQFF. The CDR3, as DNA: TGTGCCAGCAGCTCCAGTGGTGTCTATGAGCAGTTCTTC.

In DNA form, the CDR3 reads TGTGCCAGCAGACGACAGGGGGCTGGCAATCAGCCCCAGCATTTT. The encoded protein is CASRRQGAGNQPQHF. The rearrangement joins TRBV2 to TRBJ1-5; 10 nucleotides align to TRBD1. The J segment lost 2 bases and the V segment lost 6 bases, leaving 4 bases of the junction unmatched. CDR3 length: 15 amino acids. The germline V gene has CDR1 SNHLY and CDR2 FYNNEI.

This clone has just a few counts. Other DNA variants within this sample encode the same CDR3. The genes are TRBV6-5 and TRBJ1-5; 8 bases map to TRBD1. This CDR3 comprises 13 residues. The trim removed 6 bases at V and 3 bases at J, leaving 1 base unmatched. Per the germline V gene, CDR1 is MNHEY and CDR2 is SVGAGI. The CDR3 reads CASRDRDNQPQHF. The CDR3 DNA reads TGTGCCAGCAGGGACAGGGACAATCAGCCCCAGCATTTT.

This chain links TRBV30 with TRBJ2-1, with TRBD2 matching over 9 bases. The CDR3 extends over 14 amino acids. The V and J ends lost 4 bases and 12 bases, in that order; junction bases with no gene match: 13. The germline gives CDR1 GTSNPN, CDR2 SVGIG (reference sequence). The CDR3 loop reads CAWTTAGGPLRQFF. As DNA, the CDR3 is TGTGCCTGGACGACGGCGGGGGGGCCATTGCGGCAGTTCTTC.

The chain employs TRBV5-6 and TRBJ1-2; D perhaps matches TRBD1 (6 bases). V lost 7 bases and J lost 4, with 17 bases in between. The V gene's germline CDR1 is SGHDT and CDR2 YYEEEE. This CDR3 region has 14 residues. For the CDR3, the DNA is TGTGCCAGCCGCATATGGGGGGCTTCCTATGGCTACACCTTC. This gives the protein CASRIWGASYGYTF.

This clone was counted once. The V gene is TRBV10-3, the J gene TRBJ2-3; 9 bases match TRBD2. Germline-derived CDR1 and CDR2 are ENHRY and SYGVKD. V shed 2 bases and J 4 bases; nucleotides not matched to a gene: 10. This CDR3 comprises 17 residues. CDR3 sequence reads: CAISERALAGRPDTQYF. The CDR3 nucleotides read TGTGCCATCAGTGAGCGTGCTCTAGCGGGACGACCAGATACGCAGTATTTT.

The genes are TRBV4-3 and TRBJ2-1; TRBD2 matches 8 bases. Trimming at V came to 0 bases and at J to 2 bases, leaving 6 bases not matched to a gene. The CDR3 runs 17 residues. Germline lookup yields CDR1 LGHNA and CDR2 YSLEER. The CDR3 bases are TGCGCCAGCAGCCAAGATCCAGCGGGAGCGACCTACAATGAGCAGTTCTTC. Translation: CASSQDPAGATYNEQFF.

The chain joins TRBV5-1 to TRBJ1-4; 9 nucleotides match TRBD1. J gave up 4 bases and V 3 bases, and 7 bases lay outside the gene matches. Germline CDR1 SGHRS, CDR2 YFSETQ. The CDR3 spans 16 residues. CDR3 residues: CASSSGTGPYNEKLFF. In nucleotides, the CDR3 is TGCGCCAGCAGCTCCGGGACAGGGCCGTATAATGAAAAACTGTTTTTT.

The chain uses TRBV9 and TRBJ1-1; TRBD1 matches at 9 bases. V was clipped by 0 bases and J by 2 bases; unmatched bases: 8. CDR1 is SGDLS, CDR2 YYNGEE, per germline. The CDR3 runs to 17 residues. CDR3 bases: TGTGCCAGCAGCGTAGTGGGGGACAGGGCGTTAAACACTGAAGCTTTCTTT. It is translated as CASSVVGDRALNTEAFF.

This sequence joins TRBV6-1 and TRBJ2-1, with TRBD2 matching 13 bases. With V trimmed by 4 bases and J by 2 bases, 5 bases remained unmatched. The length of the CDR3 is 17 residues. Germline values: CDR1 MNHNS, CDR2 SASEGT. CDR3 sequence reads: CASSASTSGGTYNEQFF. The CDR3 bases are TGTGCCAGCAGTGCGTCGACTAGCGGGGGGACCTACAATGAGCAGTTCTTC.

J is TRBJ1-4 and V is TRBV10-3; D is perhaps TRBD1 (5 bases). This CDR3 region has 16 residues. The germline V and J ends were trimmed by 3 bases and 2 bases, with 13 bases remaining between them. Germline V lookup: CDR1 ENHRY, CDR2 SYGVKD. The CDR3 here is CAISDPRVGTNEKLFF. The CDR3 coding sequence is TGTGCCATCAGTGATCCCAGGGTTGGGACTAATGAAAAACTGTTTTTT.

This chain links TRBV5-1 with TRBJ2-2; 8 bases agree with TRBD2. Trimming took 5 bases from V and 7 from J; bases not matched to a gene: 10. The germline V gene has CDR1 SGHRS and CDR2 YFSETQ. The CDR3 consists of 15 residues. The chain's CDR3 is CASRSDGRVGGELFF. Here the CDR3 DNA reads TGCGCCAGCAGGTCCGACGGGAGGGTTGGCGGGGAGCTGTTTTTT.

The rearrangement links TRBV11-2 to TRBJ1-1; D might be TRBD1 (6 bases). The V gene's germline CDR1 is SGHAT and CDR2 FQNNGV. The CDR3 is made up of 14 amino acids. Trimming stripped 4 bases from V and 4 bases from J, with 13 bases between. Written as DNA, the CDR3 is TGTGCCAGCAGCTATCAACAGGGTCTCACTGAAGCTTTCTTT. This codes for CASSYQQGLTEAFF.

CDR3 coding DNA: TGTGCCAGCGGGACCGGACAGGGAAGGGGCTACACCTTC. It yields the protein CASGTGQGRGYTF. The chain recombines TRBV27 with TRBJ1-2; the match to TRBD1 covers 8 bases. This CDR3 region has 13 residues. J was trimmed by 8 bases and V by 8 bases; bases with no gene match: 10. In germline, CDR1 is MNHEY, CDR2 SMNVEV (reference sequence).

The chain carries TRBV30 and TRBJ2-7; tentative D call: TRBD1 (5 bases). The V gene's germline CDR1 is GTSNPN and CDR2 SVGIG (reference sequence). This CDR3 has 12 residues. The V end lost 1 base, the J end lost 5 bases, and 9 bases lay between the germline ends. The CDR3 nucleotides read TGTGCCTGGAGTGCTCAGGGCCACGAGCAGTACTTC. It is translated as CAWSAQGHEQYF.

The CDR3 loop reads CSATRYEKLFF. The CDR3 coding sequence is TGCAGTGCAACCCGATATGAAAAACTGTTTTTT. The chain has TRBV20-1 and TRBJ1-4, with D unresolved. V gave up 6 bases and J gave up 6 bases, with 8 bases separating them. Germline V gene data show CDR1 as DFQATT and CDR2 as SNEGSKA (reference sequence). CDR3 size: 11 residues.